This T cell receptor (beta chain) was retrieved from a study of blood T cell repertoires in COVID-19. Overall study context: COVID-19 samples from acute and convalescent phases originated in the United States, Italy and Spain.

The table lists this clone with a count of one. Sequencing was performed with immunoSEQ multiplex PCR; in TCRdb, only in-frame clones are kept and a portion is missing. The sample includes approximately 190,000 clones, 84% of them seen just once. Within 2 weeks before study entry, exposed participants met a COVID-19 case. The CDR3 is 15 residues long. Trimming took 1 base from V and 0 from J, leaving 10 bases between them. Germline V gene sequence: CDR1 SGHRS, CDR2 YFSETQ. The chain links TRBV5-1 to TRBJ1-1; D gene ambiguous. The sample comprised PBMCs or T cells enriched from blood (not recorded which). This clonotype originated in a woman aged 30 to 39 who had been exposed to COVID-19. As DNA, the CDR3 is TGCGCCAGCAGCTTGAGAGGTTTTCTGAACACTGAAGCTTTCTTT. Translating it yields CASSLRGFLNTEAFF.